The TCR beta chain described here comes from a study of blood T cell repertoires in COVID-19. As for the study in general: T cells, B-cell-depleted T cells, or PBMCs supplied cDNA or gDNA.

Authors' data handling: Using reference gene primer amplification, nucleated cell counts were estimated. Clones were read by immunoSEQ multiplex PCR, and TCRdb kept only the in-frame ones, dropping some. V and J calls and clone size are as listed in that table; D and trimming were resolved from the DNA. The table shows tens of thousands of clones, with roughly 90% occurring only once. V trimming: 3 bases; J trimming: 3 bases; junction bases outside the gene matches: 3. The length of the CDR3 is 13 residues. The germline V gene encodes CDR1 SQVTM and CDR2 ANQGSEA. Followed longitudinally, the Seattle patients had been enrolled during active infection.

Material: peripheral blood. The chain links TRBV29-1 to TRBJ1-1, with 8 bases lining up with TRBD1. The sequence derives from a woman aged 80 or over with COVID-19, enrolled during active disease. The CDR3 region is CSVDPGGYTEAFF. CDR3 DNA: TGCAGCGTTGACCCAGGGGGCTACACTGAAGCTTTCTTT.